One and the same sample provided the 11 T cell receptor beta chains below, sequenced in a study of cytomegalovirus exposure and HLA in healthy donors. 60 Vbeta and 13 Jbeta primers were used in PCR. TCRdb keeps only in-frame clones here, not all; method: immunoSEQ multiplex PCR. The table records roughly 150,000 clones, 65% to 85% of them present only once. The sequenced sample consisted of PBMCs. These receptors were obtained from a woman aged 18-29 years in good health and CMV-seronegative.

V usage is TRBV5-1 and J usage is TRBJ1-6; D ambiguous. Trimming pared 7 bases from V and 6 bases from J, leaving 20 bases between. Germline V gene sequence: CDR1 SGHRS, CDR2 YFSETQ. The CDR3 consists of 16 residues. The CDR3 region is CASSPEVGSFNSPLHF. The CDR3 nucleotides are TGCGCCAGCTCACCGGAAGTGGGCAGTTTTAATTCACCCCTCCACTTT.

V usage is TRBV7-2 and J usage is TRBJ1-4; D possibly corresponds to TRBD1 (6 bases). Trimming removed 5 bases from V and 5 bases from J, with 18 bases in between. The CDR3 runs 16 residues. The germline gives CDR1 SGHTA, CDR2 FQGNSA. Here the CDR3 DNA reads TGTGCCAGCAGCCTTCATGGGCAGGGGTTAAATGAAAAACTGTTTTTT. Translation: CASSLHGQGLNEKLFF.

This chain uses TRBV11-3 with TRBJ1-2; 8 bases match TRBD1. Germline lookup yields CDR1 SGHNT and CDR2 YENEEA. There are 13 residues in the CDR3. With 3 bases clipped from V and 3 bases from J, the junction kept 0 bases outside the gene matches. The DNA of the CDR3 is TGTGCCAGCAGCTTGGACAGGGACTATGGCTACACCTTC. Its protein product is CASSLDRDYGYTF.

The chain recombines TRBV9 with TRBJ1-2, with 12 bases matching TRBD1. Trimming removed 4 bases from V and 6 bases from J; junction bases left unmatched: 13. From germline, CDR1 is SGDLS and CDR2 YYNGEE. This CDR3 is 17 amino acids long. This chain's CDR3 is CASSPILPGQGADGYTF. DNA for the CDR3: TGTGCCAGCAGCCCGATCCTCCCGGGACAGGGGGCTGATGGCTACACCTTC.

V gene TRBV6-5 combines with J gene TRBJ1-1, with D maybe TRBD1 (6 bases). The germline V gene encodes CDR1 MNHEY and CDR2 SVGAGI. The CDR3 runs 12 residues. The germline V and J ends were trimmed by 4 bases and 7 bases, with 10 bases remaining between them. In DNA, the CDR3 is TGTGCCAGCAGTTCCCTGGACAGTGAAGCTTTCTTT. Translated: CASSSLDSEAFF.

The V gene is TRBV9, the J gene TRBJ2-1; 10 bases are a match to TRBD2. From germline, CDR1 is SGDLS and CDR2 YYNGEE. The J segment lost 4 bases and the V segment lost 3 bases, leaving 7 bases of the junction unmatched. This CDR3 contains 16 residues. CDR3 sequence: CASSGDLAGGYNEQFF. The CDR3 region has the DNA TGTGCCAGCAGCGGGGACTTAGCGGGGGGATACAATGAGCAGTTCTTC.

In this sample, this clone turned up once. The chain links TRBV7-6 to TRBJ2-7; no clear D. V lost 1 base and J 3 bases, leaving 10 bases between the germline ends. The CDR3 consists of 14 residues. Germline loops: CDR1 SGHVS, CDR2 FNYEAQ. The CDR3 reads CASSLGASNYEQYF. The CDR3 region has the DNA TGTGCCAGCAGCTTAGGGGCCTCTAACTACGAGCAGTACTTC.

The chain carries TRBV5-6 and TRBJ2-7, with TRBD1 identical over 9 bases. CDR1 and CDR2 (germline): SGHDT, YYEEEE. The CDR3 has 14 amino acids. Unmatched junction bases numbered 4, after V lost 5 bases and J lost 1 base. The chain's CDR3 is CASRYRGRSYEQYF. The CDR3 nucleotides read TGTGCCAGCAGGTACAGGGGGCGTTCCTACGAGCAGTACTTC.

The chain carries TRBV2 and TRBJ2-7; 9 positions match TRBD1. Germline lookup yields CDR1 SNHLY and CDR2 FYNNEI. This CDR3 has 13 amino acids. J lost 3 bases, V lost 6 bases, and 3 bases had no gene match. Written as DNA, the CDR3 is TGTGCCAGCAGCGGACAGGGGCGCTACGAGCAGTACTTC. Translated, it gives CASSGQGRYEQYF. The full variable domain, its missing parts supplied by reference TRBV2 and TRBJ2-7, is EPEVTQTPSHQVTQMGQEVILRCVPISNHLYFYWYRQILGQKVEFLVSFYNNEISEKSEIFDDQFSVERPDGSNFTLKIRSTKLEDSAMYFCASSGQGRYEQYFGPGTRLTVT.

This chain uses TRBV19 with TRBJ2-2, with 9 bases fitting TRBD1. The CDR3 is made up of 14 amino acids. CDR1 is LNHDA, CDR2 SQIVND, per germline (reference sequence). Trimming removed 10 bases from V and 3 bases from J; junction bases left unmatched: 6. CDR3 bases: TGTGCCACCAGGGGACAGGGCTACACCGGGGAGCTGTTTTTT. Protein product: CATRGQGYTGELFF.

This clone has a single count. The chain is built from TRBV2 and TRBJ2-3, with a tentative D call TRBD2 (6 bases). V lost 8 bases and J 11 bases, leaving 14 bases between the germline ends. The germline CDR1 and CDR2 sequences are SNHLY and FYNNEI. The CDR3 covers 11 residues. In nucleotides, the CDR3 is TGTGCCAGCGCGGAGGGGTATAGGCAGTATTTT. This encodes CASAEGYRQYF. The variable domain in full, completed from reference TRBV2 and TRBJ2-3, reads EPEVTQTPSHQVTQMGQEVILRCVPISNHLYFYWYRQILGQKVEFLVSFYNNEISEKSEIFDDQFSVERPDGSNFTLKIRSTKLEDSAMYFCASAEGYRQYFGPGTRLTVL.